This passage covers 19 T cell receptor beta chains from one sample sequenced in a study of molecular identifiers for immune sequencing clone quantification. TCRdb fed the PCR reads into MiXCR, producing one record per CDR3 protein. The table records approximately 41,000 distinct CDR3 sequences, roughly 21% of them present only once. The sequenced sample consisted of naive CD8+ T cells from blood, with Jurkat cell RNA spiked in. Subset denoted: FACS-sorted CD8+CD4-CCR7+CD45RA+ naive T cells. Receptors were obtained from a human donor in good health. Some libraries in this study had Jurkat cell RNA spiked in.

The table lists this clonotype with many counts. The CDR3 loop is CASSLVAASTDTQYF. CDR3 nucleotide sequence: TGCGCCAGCAGCTTGGTCGCGGCTAGCACAGATACGCAGTATTTT. The chain couples TRBV5-1 to TRBJ2-3; no clear D gene. The germline V and J ends were trimmed by 0 bases and 0 bases, with 8 bases remaining between them. CDR1 SGHRS and CDR2 YFSETQ come from the germline V gene. The CDR3 has 15 residues.

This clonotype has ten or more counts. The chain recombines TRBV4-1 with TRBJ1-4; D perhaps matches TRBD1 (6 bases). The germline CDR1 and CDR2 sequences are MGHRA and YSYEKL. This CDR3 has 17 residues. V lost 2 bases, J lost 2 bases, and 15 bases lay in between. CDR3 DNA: TGCGCCAGCAGCCAAACTGAAACAGGGTTCACTAATGAAAAACTGTTTTTT. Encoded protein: CASSQTETGFTNEKLFF.

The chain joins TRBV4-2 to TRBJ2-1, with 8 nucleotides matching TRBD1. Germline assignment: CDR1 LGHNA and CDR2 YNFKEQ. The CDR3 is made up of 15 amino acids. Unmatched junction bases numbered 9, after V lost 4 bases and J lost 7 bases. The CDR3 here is CASSLHQGDRNEQFF. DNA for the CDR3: TGTGCCAGCAGCCTCCACCAGGGGGACAGGAATGAGCAGTTCTTC.

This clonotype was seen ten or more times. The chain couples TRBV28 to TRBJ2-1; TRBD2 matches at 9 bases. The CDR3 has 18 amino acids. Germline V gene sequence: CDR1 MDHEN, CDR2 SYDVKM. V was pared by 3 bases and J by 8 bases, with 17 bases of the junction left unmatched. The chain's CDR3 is CASSFLMRVAGAVHEQFF. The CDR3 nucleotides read TGTGCCAGCAGTTTCTTAATGAGGGTAGCGGGAGCTGTGCATGAGCAGTTCTTC.

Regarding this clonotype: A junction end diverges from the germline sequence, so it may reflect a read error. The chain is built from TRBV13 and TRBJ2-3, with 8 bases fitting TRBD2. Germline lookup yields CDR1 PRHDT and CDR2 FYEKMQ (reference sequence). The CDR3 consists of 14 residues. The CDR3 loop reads CASGRGGPTDAQYF. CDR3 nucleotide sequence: TGTGCCAGCGGCCGGGGGGGCCCTACAGATGCGCAGTATTTT.

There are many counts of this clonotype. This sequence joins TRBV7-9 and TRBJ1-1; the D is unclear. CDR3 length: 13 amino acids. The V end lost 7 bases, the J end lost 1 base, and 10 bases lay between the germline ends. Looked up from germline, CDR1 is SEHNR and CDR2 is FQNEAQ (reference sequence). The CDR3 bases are TGTGCCAGCACCAACGACGCGAACACTGAAGCTTTCTTT. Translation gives CASTNDANTEAFF.

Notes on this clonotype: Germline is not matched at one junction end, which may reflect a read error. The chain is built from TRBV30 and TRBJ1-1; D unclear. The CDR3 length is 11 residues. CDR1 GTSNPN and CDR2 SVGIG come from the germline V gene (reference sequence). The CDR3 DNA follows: TGTGCCTGGAGTATCGGATTCGGAGCTCTCTTT. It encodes CAWSIGFGALF.

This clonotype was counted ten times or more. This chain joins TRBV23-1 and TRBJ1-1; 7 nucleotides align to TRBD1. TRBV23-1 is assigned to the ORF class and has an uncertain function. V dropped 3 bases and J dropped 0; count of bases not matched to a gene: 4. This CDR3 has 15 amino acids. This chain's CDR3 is CASSQKTGMNTEAFF. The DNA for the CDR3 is TGCGCCAGCAGTCAGAAGACAGGGATGAACACTGAAGCTTTCTTT.

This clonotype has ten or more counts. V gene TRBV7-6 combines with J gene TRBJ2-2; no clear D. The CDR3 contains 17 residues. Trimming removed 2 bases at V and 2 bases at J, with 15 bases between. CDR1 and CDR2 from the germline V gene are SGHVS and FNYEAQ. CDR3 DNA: TGTGCCAGCAGCTTACTCCGGTCGGGCGGCAACACCGGGGAGCTGTTTTTT. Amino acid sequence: CASSLLRSGGNTGELFF.

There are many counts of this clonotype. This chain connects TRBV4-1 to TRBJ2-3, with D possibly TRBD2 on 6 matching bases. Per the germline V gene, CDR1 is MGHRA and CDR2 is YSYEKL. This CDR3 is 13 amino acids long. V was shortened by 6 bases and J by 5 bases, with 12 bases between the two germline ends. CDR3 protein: CASRGLGGDTQYF. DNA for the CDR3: TGCGCCAGCAGGGGACTTGGTGGAGATACGCAGTATTTT.

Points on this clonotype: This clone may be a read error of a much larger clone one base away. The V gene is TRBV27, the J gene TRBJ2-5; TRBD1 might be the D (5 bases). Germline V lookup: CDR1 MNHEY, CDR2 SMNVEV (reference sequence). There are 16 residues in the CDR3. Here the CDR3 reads CVSSLLDPQGQETQYF. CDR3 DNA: TGTGTCAGCAGTTTATTGGACCCCCAGGGACAAGAGACCCAGTACTTC.

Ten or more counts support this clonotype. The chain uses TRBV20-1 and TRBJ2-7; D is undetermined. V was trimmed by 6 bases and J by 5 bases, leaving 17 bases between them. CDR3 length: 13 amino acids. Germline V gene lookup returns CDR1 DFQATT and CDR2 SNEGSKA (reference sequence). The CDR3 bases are TGCAGTGCACCCGGGCCCCCCCGAGACGAGCAGTACTTC. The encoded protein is CSAPGPPRDEQYF.

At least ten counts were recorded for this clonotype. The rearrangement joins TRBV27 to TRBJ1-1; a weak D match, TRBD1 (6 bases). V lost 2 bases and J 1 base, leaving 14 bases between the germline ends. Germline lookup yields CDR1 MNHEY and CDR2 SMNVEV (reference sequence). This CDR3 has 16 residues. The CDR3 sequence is CASSLGPHRENTEAFF. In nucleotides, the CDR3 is TGTGCCAGCAGTTTAGGTCCCCACAGGGAGAACACTGAAGCTTTCTTT.

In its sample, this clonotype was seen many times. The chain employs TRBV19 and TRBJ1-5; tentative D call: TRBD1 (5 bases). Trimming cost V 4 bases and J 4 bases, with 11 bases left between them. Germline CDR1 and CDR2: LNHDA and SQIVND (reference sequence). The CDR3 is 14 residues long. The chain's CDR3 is CASSTGWGNQPQHF. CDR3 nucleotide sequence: TGTGCCAGTAGTACAGGGTGGGGGAATCAGCCCCAGCATTTT.

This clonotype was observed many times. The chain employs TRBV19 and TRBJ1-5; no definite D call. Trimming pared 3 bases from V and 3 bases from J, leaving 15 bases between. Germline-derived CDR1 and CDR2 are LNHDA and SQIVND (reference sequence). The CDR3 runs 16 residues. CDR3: CASSMGFGEVNQPQHF. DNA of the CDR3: TGTGCCAGTAGTATGGGTTTCGGCGAGGTCAATCAGCCCCAGCATTTT. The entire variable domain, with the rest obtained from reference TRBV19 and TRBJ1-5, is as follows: DGGITQSPKYLFRKEGQNVTLSCEQNLNHDAMYWYRQDPGQGLRLIYYSQIVNDFQKGDIAEGYSVSREKKESFPLTVTSAQKNPTAFYLCASSMGFGEVNQPQHFGDGTRLSIL.

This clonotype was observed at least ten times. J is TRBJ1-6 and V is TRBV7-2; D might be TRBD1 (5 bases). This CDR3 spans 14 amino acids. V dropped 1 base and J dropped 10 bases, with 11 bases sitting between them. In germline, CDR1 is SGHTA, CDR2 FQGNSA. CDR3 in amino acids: CASSLGQGGSPLHF. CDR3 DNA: TGTGCCAGCAGCTTAGGGCAGGGTGGATCACCCCTCCACTTT.

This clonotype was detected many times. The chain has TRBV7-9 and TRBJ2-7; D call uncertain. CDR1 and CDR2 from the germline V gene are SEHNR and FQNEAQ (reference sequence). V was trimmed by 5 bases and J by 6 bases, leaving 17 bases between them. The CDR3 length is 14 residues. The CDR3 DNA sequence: TGTGCCAGCAGCCCCTCCGGGCTCAGAGGCGAGCAGTACTTC. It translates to CASSPSGLRGEQYF.

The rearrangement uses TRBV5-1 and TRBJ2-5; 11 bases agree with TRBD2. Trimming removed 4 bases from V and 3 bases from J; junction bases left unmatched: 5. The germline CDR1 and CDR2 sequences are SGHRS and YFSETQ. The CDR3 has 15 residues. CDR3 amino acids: CASSGSGGAEETQYF. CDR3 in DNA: TGCGCCAGCAGCGGTAGCGGGGGGGCGGAAGAGACCCAGTACTTC.

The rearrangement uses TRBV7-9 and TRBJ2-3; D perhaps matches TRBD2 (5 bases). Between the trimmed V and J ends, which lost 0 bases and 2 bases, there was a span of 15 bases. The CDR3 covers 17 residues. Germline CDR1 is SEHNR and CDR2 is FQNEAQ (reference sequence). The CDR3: CASSLAGDNRDTDTQYF. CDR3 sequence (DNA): TGTGCCAGCAGCTTAGCGGGAGACAACCGCGACACAGATACGCAGTATTTT.